What follows is one T cell receptor beta chain and its context. Its antigen is currently unknown. A read error may account for a junction end that differs from germline. The data were obtained in a study of molecular identifiers for immune sequencing clone quantification. Study as a whole: Replicate experiments took RNA from about 21,000 or 97,000 naive CD8 cells, divided it five ways and sequenced four.

Previously described methods and listed TCR primers were used for bulk TCR libraries. TCRdb ran MiXCR on the PCR reads and lists one entry per CDR3 protein. The sample consists of 97,000 or so distinct CDR3 sequences, 24% of them appearing once. Whole-study results and caveats: Researchers reportedly could pick up spiked Jurkat TCR RNA from one cell mixed into one million naive cells. The sizes of highly expanded clones could be underestimated when identical TCR molecules share a barcode.

The TCR originated in a human donor in good health. Some libraries in this study had Jurkat cell RNA spiked in. Sequenced material: naive CD8+ T cells from blood, with Jurkat cell RNA spiked in. Subset noted: FACS-sorted CD8+CD4-CCR7+CD45RA+ naive T cells.

CDR3 protein: CASSHGTAYQEPQYF. The DNA for the CDR3 is TGTGCCAGCAGTCACGGGACAGCGTACCAAGAGCCCCAGTACTTC. The J gene is TRBJ2-5, the V gene TRBV6-5; 7 bases align to TRBD1. The CDR3 extends over 15 amino acids. Germline loops: CDR1 MNHEY, CDR2 SVGAGI.